The next 6 T cell receptor beta chains were all read from a single sample in a study of T cells in Graves' hyperthyroidism and ophthalmopathy. RNA transcripts served as the template for amplifying TCR beta CDR3 regions. An initial round of RT-PCR targeting the TCR CDR3 relied on the HTBI primer set. MiXCR was run by TCRdb on the multiplex PCR reads, yielding one entry per CDR3 protein. The table records about 290,000 distinct CDR3 sequences, less than 15% of them present only once. The sequenced sample consisted of blood. The receptors shown here come from a woman in her twenties or thirties with Graves' hyperthyroidism that later progressed to Graves' ophthalmopathy.

At least ten counts were recorded for this clonotype. This rearrangement joins TRBV7-9 to TRBJ2-2; 8 bases fit TRBD1. The junction had 8 bases not matched to a gene; V was cut back by 5 bases and J by 6 bases. The V gene's germline CDR1 is SEHNR and CDR2 FQNEAQ (reference sequence). The CDR3 spans 15 residues. DNA of the CDR3: TGTGCCAGCAGCGAGGACAGGGAAAACGCCGGGGAGCTGTTTTTT. Its translation is CASSEDRENAGELFF.

This clonotype was seen repeatedly, ten times or more. This sequence joins TRBV11-2 and TRBJ2-6, with TRBD2 matching 11 bases. This CDR3 has 18 residues. Germline CDR1 reads SGHAT; CDR2 reads FQNNGV. The J segment lost 4 bases and the V segment lost 1 base, leaving 6 bases of the junction unmatched. The CDR3 DNA reads as TGTGCCAGCAGCTTAGGTTTAGCGGGAGGGTCCGGGGCCAACGTCCTGACTTTC. Translating it yields CASSLGLAGGSGANVLTF.

The genes are TRBV7-9 and TRBJ2-1; 8 bases map to TRBD2. The germline gives CDR1 SEHNR, CDR2 FQNEAQ (reference sequence). This CDR3 spans 15 amino acids. V lost 0 bases and J lost 13; bases outside the gene matches: 11. The CDR3 bases are TGTGCCAGCAGCTTAGCTAGCGGGGCCGCGCTGGAACAGTTCTTC. It yields the protein CASSLASGAALEQFF. The full variable domain, completed using reference TRBV7-9 and TRBJ2-1, is DTGVSQNPRHKITKRGQNVTFRCDPISEHNRLYWYRQTLGQGPEFLTYFQNEAQLEKSRLLSDRFSAERPKGSFSTLEIQRTEQGDSAMYLCASSLASGAALEQFFGPGTRLTVL.

The chain recombines TRBV24-1 with TRBJ2-2, with TRBD2 identical over 13 bases. The CDR3 sequence is 14 residues long. V lost 6 bases, J lost 12 bases, and 6 bases stayed unmatched. The germline CDR1 and CDR2 sequences are KGHDR and SFDVKD. CDR3 amino acids: CATSIETSGRKLFF. The CDR3 DNA sequence: TGTGCCACCAGTATCGAGACTAGCGGGAGGAAGCTGTTTTTT.

The chain is built from TRBV5-5 and TRBJ2-2; weak D call: TRBD2 (6 bases). Germline CDR1 SGHKS, CDR2 YYEKEE (reference sequence). This CDR3 comprises 16 residues. V was clipped by 4 bases and J by 3 bases, with 16 bases between them. The CDR3 sequence: CASSPFQREHTGELFF. As DNA, the CDR3 is TGTGCCAGCAGCCCCTTCCAACGGGAGCACACCGGGGAGCTGTTTTTT.

This clonotype was seen ten or more times. This chain connects TRBV7-6 to TRBJ2-4, with D possibly being TRBD2 (6 bases). Trimming stripped 1 base from V and 0 bases from J, with 16 bases between. This CDR3 is 18 amino acids long. CDR1 is SGHVS, CDR2 FNYEAQ, per germline. CDR3 loop: CASSLVFWREVAKNIQYF. CDR3 nucleotide sequence: TGTGCCAGCAGCTTAGTATTTTGGCGGGAAGTAGCCAAAAACATTCAGTACTTC.